Listed below are T cell receptor beta chains from one sample, sequenced in a study of blood T cell repertoires in COVID-19. Generated by immunoSEQ multiplex PCR, the TCRdb table keeps only in-frame clones and is missing some. The sample has tens of thousands of clones; around 80% are singletons. Sample: peripheral blood. The receptor set was obtained from a human donor in a cohort sampled during active COVID-19. Both conserved end residues are part of each CDR3. A D gene is named only where the DNA matches it firmly. The size of a clone is reported for some rows only, either as once, few or many, or as a class for expanded clones.

NA	NA	TRBV19	TRBJ1-1	TGTGCCAGTTCTCAAGGGAGATCCATGAACACTGAAGCTTTCTTT	CASSQGRSMNTEAFF
NA	NA	TRBV29-1	TRBJ2-7	TGCAGCGGCCACAGGGTAAGCTACGAGCAGTACTTC	CSGHRVSYEQYF
NA	TRBD2	TRBV7-9	TRBJ2-1	TGTGCCAGCAGCCTGACTAGCGGGAGCCCTGAGCAGTTCTTC	CASSLTSGSPEQFF
NA	NA	TRBV7-6	TRBJ2-1	TGTGCCAGCAGCCTAGACGGGGGGCCGGTCCAGTTCTTC	CASSLDGGPVQFF
NA	TRBD1	TRBV7-9	TRBJ1-4	TGTGCCAGCACCCACGGGGGGACAGGTGAAAAACTGTTTTTT	CASTHGGTGEKLFF
NA	TRBD2	TRBV27	TRBJ2-7	TGTGCCAGCAGTTTCGGGACTAGCGGGAGTTGGGACGAGCAGTACTTC	CASSFGTSGSWDEQYF
NA	TRBD1	TRBV10-2	TRBJ1-2	TGCGCCAGCAGGGGGGACAGGAACAACTATGGCTACACCTTC	CASRGDRNNYGYTF
NA	NA	TRBV5-1	TRBJ2-1	TGCGCCAGCAGCTTGACAGGCTACAATGAGCAGTTCTTC	CASSLTGYNEQFF
NA	NA	TRBV5-6	TRBJ2-3	TGTGCCAGCAGCTTCCGACTACGTGTACCTAGCACAGATACGCAGTATTTT	CASSFRLRVPSTDTQYF
NA	NA	TRBV27	TRBJ2-7	TGTGCCAGCAGTTTAACAGGTAACTACGAGCAGTACTTC	CASSLTGNYEQYF
NA	NA	TRBV5-1	TRBJ2-7	TGCGCCAGCAGCTTGGGCAGGGGCCTCTACGAGCAGTACTTC	CASSLGRGLYEQYF
once	TRBD2	TRBV7-2	TRBJ2-1	TGTGCCGGGGGCGGGACTAGCTCCTACAATGAGCAGTTCTTC	CAGGGTSSYNEQFF
NA	TRBD1	TRBV5-4	TRBJ2-7	TGTGCCAGCAGCCTCGGACAGGGACCACCTTACGAGCAGTACTTC	CASSLGQGPPYEQYF
few	NA	TRBV7-6	TRBJ1-2	TGTGCCAGCAGCCAAACGCCAGGTCGGCCACAAAACTATGGCTACACCTTC	CASSQTPGRPQNYGYTF
NA	NA	TRBV7-2	TRBJ2-7	TGTGCCAGCAGCTTAGAGATGGGAGTCCTACGAGAGCAGTACTTC	CASSLEMGVLREQYF
NA	NA	TRBV4-1	TRBJ1-5	TGCGCCAGCAGCCAAGATCCCCCGGGCTGGGGAGCCCCTGGTAGCAATCAGCCCCAGCATTTT	CASSQDPPGWGAPGSNQPQHF
NA	NA	TRBV19	TRBJ1-5	TGTGCCAGTCGGAGAGGAGACGGCAGCAATCAGCCCCAGCATTTT	CASRRGDGSNQPQHF
NA	NA	TRBV5-4	TRBJ2-7	TGTGCCAGCAGCTTGGGTGCAGGGTCCTACGAGCAGTACTTC	CASSLGAGSYEQYF
once	NA	TRBV30	TRBJ1-1	TGTGCCTGGAACGTGGGGGGCACTGAAGCTTTCTTT	CAWNVGGTEAFF
once	TRBD2	TRBV9	TRBJ2-5	TGTGCCAGCAGCGTAATGGCGGGGGGACCCCAAGAGACCCAGTACTTC	CASSVMAGGPQETQYF
NA	NA	TRBV5-1	TRBJ1-1	TGCGCCAGCAGCTTTGGCAGGGGTTTGTCTGAAGCTTTCTTT	CASSFGRGLSEAFF
NA	NA	TRBV4-2	TRBJ1-1	TGTGCCAGCAGCCTCGACAGGACCACTGAAGCTTTCTTT	CASSLDRTTEAFF
few	NA	TRBV19	TRBJ1-2	TGTGCCAGTAGTATAAGAGGGAGTTATGGCTACACCTTC	CASSIRGSYGYTF
NA	NA	TRBV9	TRBJ1-3	TGTGCCAGCACCCCGGGGTCTGGAAACACCATATATTTT	CASTPGSGNTIYF
NA	NA	TRBV13	TRBJ2-5	TGTGCCAGCTCAGTGAACCGGGTCAAAGAGACCCAGTACTTC	CASSVNRVKETQYF
once	TRBD2	TRBV28	TRBJ2-7	TGTGCCACCTCAACTAGCGGGAGCTCCTACGAGCAGTACTTC	CATSTSGSSYEQYF
NA	NA	TRBV5-5	TRBJ1-1	TGTGCCAGCAGCTTGGCCGGTGACACTGAAGCTTTCTTT	CASSLAGDTEAFF
NA	TRBD1	TRBV7-8	TRBJ1-5	TGTGCCAGCAGCCCAAGGGACAGGGGGTATAGCAATCAGCCCCAGCATTTT	CASSPRDRGYSNQPQHF
NA	TRBD1	TRBV6-6	TRBJ1-2	TGTGCCAGCAGTGACGGGACAGGGGTGGGTGGCTACACCTTC	CASSDGTGVGGYTF
few	NA	TRBV30	TRBJ2-7	TGTGCCTGGGAACGACAGGCCTTCGACGAGCAGTACTTC	CAWERQAFDEQYF
few	NA	TRBV11-2	TRBJ2-7	TGTGCCAGCAGCTTAGCTCTGTCGGGTCTCGTCTCCTACGAGCAGTACTTC	CASSLALSGLVSYEQYF
once	NA	TRBV28	TRBJ2-7	TGTGCCAGCAGTTTTTTGCAGGGGCTGCATTCTACCTACGAGCAGTACTTC	CASSFLQGLHSTYEQYF
NA	NA	TRBV7-2	TRBJ1-6	TGTGCCAGCAGCTGGGGCGGACAATGGGATTCACCCCTCCACTTT	CASSWGGQWDSPLHF
NA	NA	TRBV20-1	TRBJ1-2	TGCAGTGCTAGTCCGGGACAATCTTATGGCTACACCTTC	CSASPGQSYGYTF
NA	TRBD1	TRBV7-9	TRBJ2-7	TGTGCCAGCAGCAGGGGGGACAGGGTAGCCGAGCAGTACTTC	CASSRGDRVAEQYF
NA	TRBD2	TRBV27	TRBJ2-3	TGTGCCAGCAGTTTACGAGCGGGAGGAGCAGTAGATACGCAGTATTTT	CASSLRAGGAVDTQYF
NA	TRBD2	TRBV6-2/TRBV6-3	TRBJ2-3	TGTGCCAGCAGTTACTCGGGACTAGCGGGGGGCCGCGCAGATACGCAGTATTTT	CASSYSGLAGGRADTQYF
NA	NA	TRBV27	TRBJ2-1	TGTGCCAGCAGTGTAGACAGTCGCAGACGTGAGCAGTTCTTC	CASSVDSRRREQFF
NA	TRBD2	TRBV6-2/TRBV6-3	TRBJ2-5	TGTGCCAGCAGTGACGGGACTAGGGAGGTGGAGACCCAGTACTTC	CASSDGTREVETQYF
NA	NA	TRBV19	TRBJ1-2	TGTGCCAGTAGCCAAATCTCCGGACTTTCTGGCTACACCTTC	CASSQISGLSGYTF
NA	NA	TRBV5-1	TRBJ2-7	TGCGCCAGCAGCTTGGTAGGGGTCGAGCAGTACTTC	CASSLVGVEQYF
NA	NA	TRBV19	TRBJ1-1	TGTGCCAGTAGTATGAGTCGTTGGACTGAAGCTTTCTTT	CASSMSRWTEAFF
NA	NA	TRBV11-2	TRBJ1-2	TGTGCCAGCAGCCCAGGACAGTGGAACTATGGCTACACCTTC	CASSPGQWNYGYTF
NA	NA	TRBV28	TRBJ1-6	TGTGCCAGCAGTTGGGGACAAAGACCCAATTCACCCCTCCACTTT	CASSWGQRPNSPLHF
NA	NA	TRBV9	TRBJ2-7	TGTGCCAGCAGCGTATCAACAGGTCCCTACGAGCAGTACTTC	CASSVSTGPYEQYF
NA	NA	TRBV28	TRBJ1-5	TGTGCCAGTTGTGAAAACCCAGGGATCCGCAATCAGCCCCAGCATTTT	CASCENPGIRNQPQHF
NA	NA	TRBV11-2	TRBJ2-3	TGTGCCAGCAGCTTGACTCGGGACACTTACACAGATACGCAGTATTTT	CASSLTRDTYTDTQYF